A selection of T cell receptor beta chains follows, all from one sample in a study of T cell repertoires in cytomegalovirus infection. TCRdb independently ran MiXCR on the reads; one entry per CDR3 protein. The sample consists of 450,000 to 650,000 distinct CDR3 sequences, just under 40% of them appearing once. Their target antigens are unknown. The material sequenced was cultured PBMCs, taken from culture after CMV antigen stimulation. These receptors originate from a human donor in good health (CMV status not recorded). Some clones in this sample may be carry-over from other donors' samples. The CDR3 runs from the conserved cysteine through the conserved F or W.

j_gene: TRBJ2-2; v_gene: TRBV5-6; CDR3aa: CASSLVREVTGELFF
j_gene: TRBJ1-2; v_gene: TRBV7-8; CDR3aa: CASSVDRGPLTNYGYTF
j_gene: TRBJ2-3; v_gene: TRBV7-2; CDR3aa: CASSFGTSMDTQYF
j_gene: TRBJ2-3; v_gene: TRBV7-2; CDR3aa: CASSPGLAGGYTQYF
j_gene: TRBJ2-7; v_gene: TRBV7-2; CDR3aa: CASSSGSWEQYF
j_gene: TRBJ2-3; v_gene: TRBV6-1; CDR3aa: CASSEVWADTQYF
j_gene: TRBJ1-4; v_gene: TRBV18; CDR3aa: CASSPPYQGQTNEKLFF
j_gene: TRBJ2-1; v_gene: TRBV7-2; CDR3aa: CASSSGLDNEQFF
j_gene: TRBJ2-1; v_gene: TRBV15; CDR3aa: CATRSSGLDGNEQFF
j_gene: TRBJ2-7; v_gene: TRBV5-1; CDR3aa: CASSSGSAAGEQYF
j_gene: TRBJ1-2; v_gene: TRBV5-5; CDR3aa: CASSVGLYGYTF
j_gene: TRBJ2-1; v_gene: TRBV7-8; CDR3aa: CASSLVGSGRYNEQFF
j_gene: TRBJ1-5; v_gene: TRBV19; CDR3aa: CASSIDRGNQHF
j_gene: TRBJ2-5; v_gene: TRBV7-2; CDR3aa: CASSLESGGEETQYF
j_gene: TRBJ2-1; v_gene: TRBV20-1; CDR3aa: CSARWAGSSYNEQFF
j_gene: TRBJ1-2; v_gene: TRBV18; CDR3aa: CASSPPGQGDYTF
j_gene: TRBJ1-1; v_gene: TRBV7-9; CDR3aa: CASSLGAVFNTEAFF